One sample yielded the 17 T cell receptor beta chains listed below, sequenced in a study of a mutant IDH1 vaccine in newly diagnosed glioma. TCRdb's table, derived via immunoSEQ multiplex PCR, lists solely in-frame clones and lacks some. The sample consists of around 64,000 clones, 83% of them appearing once. The sample's time point: baseline, week 1 (first vaccination visit). Treatment given: pre-vaccination baseline after standard-of-care therapy. The material sequenced was peripheral blood mononuclear cells (PBMCs), taken from a glioma patient treated with radiotherapy, temozolomide or both. The receptors come from a woman younger than 35 with glioma. Some clones in this sample may be carry-over from other donors' samples.

In regard to this clone: At one end the junction does not follow the germline gene, possibly because of a read error. J is TRBJ1-5 and V is TRBV2; D is perhaps TRBD1 (5 bases). CDR3 length: 13 amino acids. Germline V gene sequence: CDR1 SNHLY, CDR2 FYNNEI. CDR3 bases: TGTGCCAGCAGTCAAGGGGCTAATCAACCCCAGCATTTT. Its translation is CASSQGANQPQHF.

The rearrangement uses TRBV6-5 and TRBJ2-2, with a possible D match to TRBD1 (6 bases). V was clipped by 7 bases and J by 3 bases, with 12 bases between them. CDR1 and CDR2 from the germline V gene are MNHEY and SVGAGI. This CDR3 is 14 amino acids long. CDR3 DNA sequence: TGTGCCAGCAAGACAGGACAGCACACCGGGGAGCTGTTTTTT. Protein sequence: CASKTGQHTGELFF.

This clone came up once. The J gene is TRBJ1-1, the V gene TRBV2; D unresolved. The CDR3 loop spans 15 amino acids. Trimming removed 2 bases at V and 1 base at J, with 11 bases between. Germline V gives CDR1 SNHLY, CDR2 FYNNEI. CDR3 sequence: CASSERAAKNTEAFF. The CDR3 DNA is TGTGCCAGCAGTGAAAGGGCAGCTAAGAACACTGAAGCTTTCTTT.

The chain employs TRBV5-6 and TRBJ2-7; D gene unclear. CDR3 size: 15 residues. Trimming removed 4 bases at V and 0 bases at J, with 14 bases between. CDR1 SGHDT and CDR2 YYEEEE come from the germline V gene. CDR3 sequence: CASSPGLRSSYEQYF. The CDR3 region has the DNA TGTGCCAGCAGCCCCGGGCTTAGAAGCTCCTACGAGCAGTACTTC.

The chain carries TRBV5-6 and TRBJ2-7, with unresolved D. This CDR3 spans 12 amino acids. The V end was cut by 1 base, the J end by 9 bases, with 11 bases between. Germline CDR1 is SGHDT and CDR2 is YYEEEE. The CDR3 nucleotides are TGTGCCAGCAGCTTGTCACTGGCAGTGCAGTACTTC. Its translation is CASSLSLAVQYF.

This chain joins TRBV2 and TRBJ2-7; 7 bases are a match to TRBD1. From germline, CDR1 is SNHLY and CDR2 FYNNEI. The CDR3 totals 14 residues. J gave up 2 bases and V 9 bases, and 10 bases lay outside the gene matches. Here the CDR3 reads CASSLQGPTYEQYF. The CDR3 coding sequence is TGTGCCAGTTCCCTACAGGGGCCCACCTACGAGCAGTACTTC.

The V and J genes are TRBV6-1 and TRBJ2-1; no clear D gene. The CDR3 is 12 amino acids. V lost 6 bases and J 4 bases, leaving 7 bases between the germline ends. Germline CDR1 is MNHNS and CDR2 is SASEGT. In DNA, the CDR3 is TGTGCCAGCAGAAACGAATACAATGAGCAGTTCTTC. Its protein is CASRNEYNEQFF.

The V gene is TRBV2, the J gene TRBJ2-3; 7 bases fit TRBD2. Germline CDR1 is SNHLY and CDR2 is FYNNEI. The ends lost 0 bases at V and 2 bases at J; junction bases unmatched: 5. This CDR3 is 16 amino acids long. The CDR3 protein is CASSEAAGRTTDTQYF. Here the CDR3 DNA reads TGTGCCAGCAGTGAAGCAGCCGGGAGGACCACAGATACGCAGTATTTT.

This clone was recorded only once. This sequence joins TRBV20-1 and TRBJ1-1, with D possibly being TRBD1 (5 bases). The germline V gene encodes CDR1 DFQATT and CDR2 SNEGSKA (reference sequence). The CDR3 runs 11 residues. Trimming left V 6 bases short and J 6 bases short, with 11 bases between. The CDR3 is CSAGWGAEAFF. In DNA, the CDR3 is TGCAGTGCCGGATGGGGGGCTGAAGCTTTCTTT.

This clone has a single count. The rearrangement links TRBV4-3 to TRBJ1-4; D unclear. CDR1 is LGHNA, CDR2 YSLEER, per germline. V lost 1 base to trimming and J lost 4 bases, with 7 bases between them. The CDR3 covers 14 residues. CDR3 in amino acids: CASSQVELNEKLFF. The CDR3 nucleotides read TGCGCCAGCAGCCAAGTTGAACTTAATGAAAAACTGTTTTTT.

The genes are TRBV5-1 and TRBJ1-1, with 7 bases lining up with TRBD1. CDR3 length equals 13 residues. V lost 7 bases and J lost 1; bases outside the gene matches: 4. Germline CDR1 SGHRS, CDR2 YFSETQ. CDR3: CASLRGPNTEAFF. The CDR3 DNA reads TGCGCCAGCTTAAGGGGGCCGAACACTGAAGCTTTCTTT.

The V and J genes are TRBV4-1 and TRBJ2-7, with D unresolved. This CDR3 is 15 amino acids long. The ends were cut back, 0 bases at V and 4 bases at J, with 13 bases in the middle. Germline V CDR1 and CDR2: MGHRA, YSYEKL. The CDR3 nucleotides read TGCGCCAGCAGCCAAGAGGGTGCAGGCTTATACGAGCAGTACTTC. Translating it yields CASSQEGAGLYEQYF.

The chain couples TRBV5-1 to TRBJ2-1, with 7 bases that match TRBD2. V dropped 0 bases and J dropped 7; count of bases not matched to a gene: 7. CDR3 length equals 15 residues. In germline, CDR1 is SGHRS, CDR2 YFSETQ. CDR3 residues: CASSLGGGEGNEQFF. The CDR3 nucleotides read TGCGCCAGCAGCTTGGGGGGCGGGGAGGGGAATGAGCAGTTCTTC.

This sequence joins TRBV7-2 and TRBJ1-1; 9 nucleotides agree with TRBD1. J was trimmed by 0 bases and V by 3 bases; bases with no gene match: 2. Germline V gene sequence: CDR1 SGHTA, CDR2 FQGNSA. The CDR3 is 15 residues long. This CDR3 is CASSFNRGLNTEAFF. As DNA, the CDR3 is TGTGCCAGCAGCTTCAACAGGGGGCTGAACACTGAAGCTTTCTTT. Full variable domain (outside the CDR3, taken from reference TRBV7-2 and TRBJ1-1): GAGVSQSPSNKVTEKGKDVELRCDPISGHTALYWYRQSLGQGLEFLIYFQGNSAPDKSGLPSDRFSAERTGGSVSTLTIQRTQQEDSAVYLCASSFNRGLNTEAFFGQGTRLTVV.

The table lists this clone with a count of one. The CDR3 DNA follows: TGTGCCAGCAAAATGAGGACCGTACGGGGCGAGCAGTACTTC. Its translation is CASKMRTVRGEQYF. This chain joins TRBV6-5 and TRBJ2-7; D may be TRBD2 (5 bases). Germline V gene data show CDR1 as MNHEY and CDR2 as SVGAGI. The CDR3 contains 14 residues. The V and J ends lost 7 bases and 6 bases respectively, with 19 bases between them.

This chain joins TRBV11-3 and TRBJ2-7; D possibly corresponds to TRBD2 (5 bases). V was trimmed by 5 bases and J by 2 bases, leaving 22 bases between them. The CDR3 sequence is 17 residues long. Germline values: CDR1 SGHNT, CDR2 YENEEA. CDR3 DNA: TGTGCCAGCAGCCACCAAGCGGCAGTAAACTTCCCCTACGAGCAGTACTTC. This encodes CASSHQAAVNFPYEQYF.

A few counts support this clone. The chain is built from TRBV6-4 and TRBJ1-1; no reliable D call. V lost 4 bases and J 0 bases, leaving 6 bases between the germline ends. The length of the CDR3 is 13 residues. Germline-derived CDR1 and CDR2 are MRHNA and SNTAGT. The CDR3 nucleotides read TGTGCCAGCAGTGTTTTTATGAACACTGAAGCTTTCTTT. Protein: CASSVFMNTEAFF.